This is a list of T cell receptor beta chains from one sample in a study of shared clonotypes between healthy human individuals. Repertoires were generated with immunoSEQ multiplex PCR, while TCRdb's copy carries only in-frame clones and drops some. The sample has roughly 2.5 million clones, around 94% seen once. The sequencing sample was made of naive CD4+ T cells sorted from blood. These receptors all come from a young man in good health. Each CDR3 is given with its conserved first and last residue. D genes are given only for firm matches.

j_call v_call d_call cdr3_aa cdr3_nt
TRBJ1-6 TRBV27 TRBD1 CASSQGTGHNSPLHF TGTGCCAGCAGTCAGGGGACAGGTCATAATTCACCCCTCCACTTT
TRBJ2-1 TRBV27 TRBD2 CASSPRAGKYNEQFF TGTGCCAGCAGCCCTAGAGCGGGAAAATACAATGAGCAGTTCTTC
TRBJ2-7 TRBV7-9 . CASSLASAINEQYF TGTGCCAGCAGCTTAGCGTCGGCCATTAACGAGCAGTACTTC
TRBJ2-5 TRBV5-1 . CASSLTAGKETQYF TGCGCCAGCAGCTTAACGGCGGGGAAAGAGACCCAGTACTTC
TRBJ2-7 TRBV11-3 . CASSLRQGTEQYF TGTGCCAGCAGCTTACGCCAGGGAACCGAGCAGTACTTC
TRBJ2-1 TRBV6-1 . CASSRNRLYNEQFF TGTGCCAGCAGTAGGAACAGACTGTACAATGAGCAGTTCTTC
TRBJ2-7 TRBV6-5 . CASSYAGQLYEQYF TGTGCCAGCAGTTACGCTGGACAGCTCTACGAGCAGTACTTC
TRBJ2-3 TRBV5-4 TRBD2 CASSFGGGTDTQYF TGTGCCAGCAGCTTCGGGGGGGGCACAGATACGCAGTATTTT
TRBJ2-7 TRBV4-2 TRBD2 CASSQRLAGAPYEQYF TGTGCCAGCAGCCAAAGACTAGCGGGGGCCCCCTACGAGCAGTACTTC
TRBJ2-5 TRBV7-2 TRBD2 CASSPGLAGGYETQYF TGTGCCAGCAGCCCGGGACTAGCGGGAGGATATGAGACCCAGTACTTC
TRBJ1-6 TRBV5-6 . CASSSGVKSYNSPLHF TGTGCCAGCAGCTCGGGGGTTAAGTCCTATAATTCACCCCTCCACTTT
TRBJ2-7 TRBV6-6 TRBD2 CASRTSGRPEQYF TGTGCCAGCAGGACTAGCGGGAGACCCGAGCAGTACTTC
TRBJ1-2 TRBV19 . CATKRKGYGYTF TGTGCCACCAAGAGGAAGGGCTATGGCTACACCTTC
TRBJ2-2 TRBV10-3 . CANRVAANTGELFF TGTGCCAACAGGGTGGCGGCGAACACCGGGGAGCTGTTTTTT
TRBJ2-1 TRBV7-2 . CASSPRLGYNEQFF TGTGCCAGCAGCCCTCGCTTGGGGTACAATGAGCAGTTCTTC
TRBJ2-2 TRBV2 . CASSGLANTGELFF TGTGCCAGCAGTGGCCTAGCGAACACCGGGGAGCTGTTTTTT
TRBJ2-2 TRBV18 . CASSPQGTGELFF TGTGCCAGCTCACCCCAGGGAACCGGGGAGCTGTTTTTT
TRBJ2-6 TRBV27 . CASSPTGYGANVLTF TGTGCCAGCAGCCCCACAGGGTACGGGGCCAACGTCCTGACTTTC
TRBJ1-3 TRBV10-3 . CAISTTGSGNTIYF TGTGCCATCAGTACAACAGGCTCTGGAAACACCATATATTTT
TRBJ1-1 TRBV5-4 . CASSLSPANTEAFF TGTGCCAGCAGCTTGTCTCCAGCGAACACTGAAGCTTTCTTT
TRBJ2-4 TRBV5-6 TRBD1 CASSPTGGAKNIQYF TGTGCCAGCAGCCCGACAGGGGGGGCCAAAAACATTCAGTACTTC
TRBJ2-5 TRBV7-2 TRBD2 CASSLGSGGKGTQYF TGTGCCAGCAGCTTAGGGAGCGGGGGTAAGGGGACCCAGTACTTC
TRBJ2-5 TRBV18 TRBD1 CASSSLPTGGAGETQYF TGTGCCAGCTCATCCCTACCCACAGGGGGCGCGGGAGAGACCCAGTACTTC